This T cell receptor beta chain was identified during a study of identical twins. Remarks on this clonotype: Its target is not known.

Study results and limitations: Beta clonotypes that were abundant in cord blood contained fewer insertions, a pattern absent from memory repertoires. Models predicted too little out-of-frame TCR alpha sharing in monozygotic twins.

The cDNA had a unique molecular identifier and a template-switch universal primer site. TCRdb recomputed calls from the 5' RACE reads with MiXCR, one row per CDR3 protein. The table shows 1.5 million to 2 million distinct CDR3 sequences, with under 35% occurring only once. Germline V CDR1 and CDR2: SGDLS, YYNGEE. V gave up 2 bases and J gave up 3 bases; unmatched junction bases: 6. The CDR3 has 15 amino acids. This chain connects TRBV9 to TRBJ2-7; TRBD2 matches 9 bases. Sequencing used cord blood. The clonotype originates from a newborn girl in good health. CDR3 residues: CASSVGTSPFYEQYF. The CDR3 nucleotides are TGTGCCAGCAGCGTCGGGACTAGCCCCTTCTACGAGCAGTACTTC.